This is a list of T cell receptor beta chains from one sample in a study of T cell responses to AZD1222 COVID-19 vaccine. Here immunoSEQ multiplex PCR was the method, and the copy in TCRdb shows in-frame clones only, minus some. The data contain some 140,000 clones, 91% of them singletons. Here the sequenced sample was peripheral blood, taken 28 days after the second AZD1222 dose. These receptors were taken from an adult who received the AZD1222 COVID-19 vaccine. CDR3s include the opening cysteine and the closing phenylalanine or tryptophan. D genes are given only for firm matches. Size is omitted from some rows. Given values are once, few, many or a class for expanded clones.

>TRBJ2-7|TRBD2|TRBV6-5|-
CASSYSSGGNYEQYF
TGTGCCAGCAGTTACTCTAGCGGGGGGAACTACGAGCAGTACTTC
>TRBJ1-3|-|TRBV28|-
CASRLGSDYDTIYF
TGTGCCAGCAGATTAGGGTCTGATTATGACACCATATATTTT
>TRBJ1-4|-|TRBV7-9|once
CASSLQGSNEKLFF
TGTGCCAGCAGCTTACAGGGATCAAATGAAAAACTGTTTTTT
>TRBJ1-5|-|TRBV6-5|-
CASNLWDQPQHF
TGTGCCAGCAATCTATGGGACCAGCCCCAGCATTTT
>TRBJ2-3|TRBD1|TRBV5-8|-
CASDRGHASTDTQYF
TGTGCCAGCGACAGGGGGCATGCGAGCACAGATACGCAGTATTTT
>TRBJ1-1|-|TRBV7-6|once
CASSLGNEAFF
TGTGCCAGCAGCTTAGGGAATGAAGCTTTCTTT
>TRBJ1-3|-|TRBV10-3|-
CAISPGNTIYF
TGTGCCATCAGCCCCGGAAACACCATATATTTT
>TRBJ1-2|TRBD1|TRBV24-1|-
CATSMTGESYGYTF
TGTGCCACCAGTATGACAGGGGAGAGCTATGGCTACACCTTC
>TRBJ1-1|TRBD1|TRBV7-2|-
CASSLVAGTGNTEAFF
TGTGCCAGCAGCTTAGTTGCCGGGACAGGGAACACTGAAGCTTTCTTT
>TRBJ1-2|-|TRBV19|-
CASSTAVTTLMANYGYTF
TGTGCCAGTAGTACGGCAGTAACCACCCTCATGGCTAACTATGGCTACACCTTC
>TRBJ2-2|TRBD1|TRBV27|-
CASSSGTGSPGELFF
TGTGCCAGCAGTTCGGGGACAGGGTCTCCCGGGGAGCTGTTTTTT
>TRBJ1-6|TRBD1|TRBV25-1|-
CASQTQTGASPLHF
TGTGCCAGCCAGACCCAAACAGGGGCTTCACCCCTCCACTTT
>TRBJ1-1|TRBD1|TRBV6-5|-
CASTLTGMNTEAFF
TGTGCCAGCACTTTGACAGGGATGAACACTGAAGCTTTCTTT
>TRBJ1-1|-|TRBV12-3/TRBV12-4|-
CASSLLTNTEAFF
TGTGCCAGCAGTTTGTTGACGAACACTGAAGCTTTCTTT
>TRBJ2-7|-|TRBV30|-
CAWSVGSFGYEQYF
TGTGCCTGGAGTGTGGGCAGTTTCGGGTACGAGCAGTACTTC
>TRBJ1-6|TRBD1|TRBV19|-
CASSTRRDSNSPLHF
TGTGCCAGTAGTACTCGACGGGACAGTAATTCACCCCTCCACTTT
>TRBJ2-2|TRBD2|TRBV3-1/TRBV3-2|-
CASSQGTSSGELFF
TGTGCCAGCAGCCAAGGGACTAGCTCCGGGGAGCTGTTTTTT
>TRBJ1-2|TRBD1|TRBV27|-
CASSFGTGDGYTF
TGTGCCAGCAGTTTTGGGACAGGGGATGGCTACACCTTC
>TRBJ2-1|TRBD2|TRBV12-5|-
CASGTVSGTSGHSYNEQFF
TGTGCTAGTGGTACCGTTTCCGGGACTAGCGGGCACTCCTACAATGAGCAGTTCTTC
>TRBJ1-1|-|TRBV11-2|-
CASSFPRAAFF
TGTGCCAGCAGTTTTCCTCGGGCCGCTTTCTTT
>TRBJ1-2|-|TRBV7-9|few
CASRAQVNYGYTF
TGTGCCAGCAGGGCACAGGTGAACTATGGCTACACCTTC
>TRBJ1-4|-|TRBV7-9|-
CASITTGSLNEKLFF
TGTGCCAGCATCACGACCGGCTCCCTTAATGAAAAACTGTTTTTT
>TRBJ2-6|-|TRBV5-6|-
CASSLVGPGANVLTF
TGTGCCAGCAGCTTAGTTGGGCCTGGGGCCAACGTCCTGACTTTC
>TRBJ1-1|TRBD1|TRBV29-1|-
CSAARTGHEAFF
TGCAGCGCCGCTCGGACAGGACATGAAGCTTTCTTT
>TRBJ2-5|TRBD1|TRBV4-3|-
CASSQLATFGTGAQSQETQYF
TGCGCCAGCAGCCAGCTGGCTACCTTCGGGACAGGGGCGCAAAGCCAAGAGACCCAGTACTTC
>TRBJ2-3|-|TRBV30|-
CAWTEGRSDTQYF
TGTGCCTGGACGGAGGGCCGATCCGATACGCAGTATTTT
>TRBJ2-3|TRBD2|TRBV4-3|-
CASSPRGGSGITDTQYF
TGCGCCAGCAGCCCTCGTGGGGGTAGCGGGATTACAGATACGCAGTATTTT
>TRBJ1-2|TRBD1|TRBV2|-
CASRTGTGINYGYTF
TGTGCCAGCAGAACCGGGACAGGAATTAACTATGGCTACACCTTC
>TRBJ2-1|-|TRBV11-2|-
CASSLASYNEQFF
TGTGCCAGCAGCTTAGCCTCCTACAATGAGCAGTTCTTC
>TRBJ2-7|-|TRBV29-1|-
CSVEDLYEQYF
TGCAGCGTTGAAGATCTGTACGAGCAGTACTTC
>TRBJ1-1|-|TRBV14|-
CASSRGRGGNINTEAFF
TGTGCCAGCAGCCGAGGAAGGGGGGGAAATATAAACACTGAAGCTTTCTTT
>TRBJ2-1|-|TRBV12-5|-
CASGLVLPAARYNEQFF
TGTGCTAGTGGTTTGGTACTGCCAGCGGCTCGCTACAATGAGCAGTTCTTC